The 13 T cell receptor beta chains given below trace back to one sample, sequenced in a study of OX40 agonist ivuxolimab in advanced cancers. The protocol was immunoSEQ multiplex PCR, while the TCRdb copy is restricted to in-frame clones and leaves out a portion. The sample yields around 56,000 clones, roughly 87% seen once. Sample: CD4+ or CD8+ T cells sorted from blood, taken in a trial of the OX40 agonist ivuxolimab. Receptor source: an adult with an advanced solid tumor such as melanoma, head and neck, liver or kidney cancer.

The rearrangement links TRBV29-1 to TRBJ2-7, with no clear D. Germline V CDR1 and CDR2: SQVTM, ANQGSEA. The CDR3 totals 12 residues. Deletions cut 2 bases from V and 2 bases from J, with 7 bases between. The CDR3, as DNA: TGCAGCGTTGAAATTAAGGCCTACGAGCAGTACTTC. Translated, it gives CSVEIKAYEQYF.

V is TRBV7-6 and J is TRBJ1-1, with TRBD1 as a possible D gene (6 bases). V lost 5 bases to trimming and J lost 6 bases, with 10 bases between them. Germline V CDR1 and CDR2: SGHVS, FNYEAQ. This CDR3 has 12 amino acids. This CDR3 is CASSQTGSEAFF. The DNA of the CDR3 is TGTGCCAGCAGCCAGACAGGTTCTGAAGCTTTCTTT.

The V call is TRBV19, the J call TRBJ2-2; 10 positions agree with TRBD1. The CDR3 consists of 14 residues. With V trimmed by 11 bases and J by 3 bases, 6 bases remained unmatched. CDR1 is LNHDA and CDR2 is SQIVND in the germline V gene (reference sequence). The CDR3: CAAPGQGYTGELFF. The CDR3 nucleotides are TGTGCCGCTCCGGGACAGGGGTACACCGGGGAGCTGTTTTTT.

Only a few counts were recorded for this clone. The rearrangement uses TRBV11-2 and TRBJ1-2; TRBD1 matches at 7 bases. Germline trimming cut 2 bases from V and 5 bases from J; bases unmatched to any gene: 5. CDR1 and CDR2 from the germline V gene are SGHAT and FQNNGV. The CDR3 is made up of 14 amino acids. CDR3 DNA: TGTGCCAGCAGCTTACAGGCAGGGGGTTATGGCTACACCTTC. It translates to CASSLQAGGYGYTF.

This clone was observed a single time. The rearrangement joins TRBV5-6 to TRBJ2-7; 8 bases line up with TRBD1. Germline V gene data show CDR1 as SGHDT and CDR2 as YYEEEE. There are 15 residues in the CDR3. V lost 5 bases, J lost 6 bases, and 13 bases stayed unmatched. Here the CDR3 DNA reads TGTGCCAGCAGTTGGCAGGGGGCCCCCGGGGGCGAGCAGTACTTC. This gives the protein CASSWQGAPGGEQYF.

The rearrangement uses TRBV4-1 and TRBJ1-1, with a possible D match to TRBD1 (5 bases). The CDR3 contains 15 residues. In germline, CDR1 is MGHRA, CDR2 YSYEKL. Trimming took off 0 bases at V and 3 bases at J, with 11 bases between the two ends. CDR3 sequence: CASSQDPVGDTEAFF. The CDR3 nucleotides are TGCGCCAGCAGCCAAGATCCTGTAGGGGACACTGAAGCTTTCTTT.

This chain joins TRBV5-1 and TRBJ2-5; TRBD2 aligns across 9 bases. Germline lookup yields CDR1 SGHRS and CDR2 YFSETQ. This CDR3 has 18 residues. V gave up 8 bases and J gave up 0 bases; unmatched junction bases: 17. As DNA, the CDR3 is TGCGCCAGTACCTTGGGGGTAGCGGGGGCCGGATACCAAGAGACCCAGTACTTC. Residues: CASTLGVAGAGYQETQYF.

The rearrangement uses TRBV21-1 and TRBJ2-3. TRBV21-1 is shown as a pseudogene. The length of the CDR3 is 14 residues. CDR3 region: CASSLTGVGNTQYF. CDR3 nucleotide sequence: TGTGCCAGCAGCCTCACTGGGGTGGGGAATACGCAGTATTTT.

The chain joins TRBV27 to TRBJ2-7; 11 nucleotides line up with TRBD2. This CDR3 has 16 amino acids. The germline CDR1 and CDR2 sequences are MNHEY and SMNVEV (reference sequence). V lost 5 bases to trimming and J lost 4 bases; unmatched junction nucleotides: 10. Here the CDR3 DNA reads TGTGCCAGCAGTCCCGATAGCGGGAGGGCCCAATACGAGCAGTACTTC. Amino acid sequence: CASSPDSGRAQYEQYF.

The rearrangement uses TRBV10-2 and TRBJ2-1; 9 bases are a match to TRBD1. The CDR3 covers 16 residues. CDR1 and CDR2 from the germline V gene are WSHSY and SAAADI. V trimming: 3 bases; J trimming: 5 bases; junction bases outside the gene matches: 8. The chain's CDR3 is CASSDWGQGEDNEQFF. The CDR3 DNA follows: TGCGCCAGCAGTGATTGGGGACAGGGAGAGGACAATGAGCAGTTCTTC.

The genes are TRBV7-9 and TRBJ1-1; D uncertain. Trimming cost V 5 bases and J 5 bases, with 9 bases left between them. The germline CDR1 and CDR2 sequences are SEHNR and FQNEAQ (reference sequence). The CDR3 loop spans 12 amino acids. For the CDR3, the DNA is TGTGCCAGCAGCCCCCTGTCGACTGAAGCTTTCTTT. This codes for CASSPLSTEAFF.

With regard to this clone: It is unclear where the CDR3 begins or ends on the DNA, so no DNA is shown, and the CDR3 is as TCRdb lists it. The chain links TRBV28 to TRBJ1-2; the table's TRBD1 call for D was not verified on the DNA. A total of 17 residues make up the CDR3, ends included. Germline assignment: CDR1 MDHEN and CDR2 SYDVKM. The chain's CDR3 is CASSSSRQGADNYGYTF.

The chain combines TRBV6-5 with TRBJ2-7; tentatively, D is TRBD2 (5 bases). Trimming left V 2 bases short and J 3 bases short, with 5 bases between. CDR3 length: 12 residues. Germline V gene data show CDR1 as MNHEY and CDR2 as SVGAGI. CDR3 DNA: TGTGCCAGCAGTTACGAGGGCTACGAGCAGTACTTC. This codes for CASSYEGYEQYF.